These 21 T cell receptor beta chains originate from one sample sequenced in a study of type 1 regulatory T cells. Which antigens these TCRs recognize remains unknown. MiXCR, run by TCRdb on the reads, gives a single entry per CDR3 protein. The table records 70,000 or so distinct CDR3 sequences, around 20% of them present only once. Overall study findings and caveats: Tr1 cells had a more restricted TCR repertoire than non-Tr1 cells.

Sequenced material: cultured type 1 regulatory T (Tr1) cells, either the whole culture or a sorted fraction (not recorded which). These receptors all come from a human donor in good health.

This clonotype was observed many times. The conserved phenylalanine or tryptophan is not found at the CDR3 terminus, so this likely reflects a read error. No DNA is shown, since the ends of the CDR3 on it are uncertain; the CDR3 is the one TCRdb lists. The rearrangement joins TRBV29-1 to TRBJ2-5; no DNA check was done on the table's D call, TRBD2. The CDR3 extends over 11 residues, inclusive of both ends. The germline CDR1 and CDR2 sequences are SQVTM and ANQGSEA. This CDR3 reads CSVEEMGLVLL.

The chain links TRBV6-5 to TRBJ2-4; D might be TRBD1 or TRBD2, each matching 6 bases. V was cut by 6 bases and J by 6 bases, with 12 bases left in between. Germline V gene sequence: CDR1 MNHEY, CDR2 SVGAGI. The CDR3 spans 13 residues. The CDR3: CASSDGGGNIQYF. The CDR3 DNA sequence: TGTGCCAGCAGCGACGGAGGGGGAAACATTCAGTACTTC.

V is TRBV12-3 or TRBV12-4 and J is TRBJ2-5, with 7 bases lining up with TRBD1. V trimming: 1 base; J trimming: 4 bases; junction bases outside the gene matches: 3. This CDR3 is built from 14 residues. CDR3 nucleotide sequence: TGTGCCAGCAGTTTAGGGCACAGGGGAGAGACCCAGTACTTC. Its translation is CASSLGHRGETQYF.

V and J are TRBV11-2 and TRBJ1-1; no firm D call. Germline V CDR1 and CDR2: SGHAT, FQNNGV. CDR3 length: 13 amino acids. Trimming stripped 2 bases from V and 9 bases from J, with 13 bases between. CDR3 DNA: TGTGCCAGCAGCTTACAGATTAGCGCGAAAGCTTTCTTT. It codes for CASSLQISAKAFF. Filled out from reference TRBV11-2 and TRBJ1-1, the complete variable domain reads EAGVAQSPRYKIIEKRQSVAFWCNPISGHATLYWYQQILGQGPKLLIQFQNNGVVDDSQLPKDRFSAERLKGVDSTLKIQPAKLEDSAVYLCASSLQISAKAFFGQGTRLTVV.

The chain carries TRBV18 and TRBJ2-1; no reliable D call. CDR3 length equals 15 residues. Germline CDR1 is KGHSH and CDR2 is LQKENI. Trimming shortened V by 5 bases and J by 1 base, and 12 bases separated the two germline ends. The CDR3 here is CASSVPGISYNEQFF. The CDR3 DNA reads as TGTGCCAGCTCAGTTCCCGGAATTTCCTACAATGAGCAGTTCTTC.

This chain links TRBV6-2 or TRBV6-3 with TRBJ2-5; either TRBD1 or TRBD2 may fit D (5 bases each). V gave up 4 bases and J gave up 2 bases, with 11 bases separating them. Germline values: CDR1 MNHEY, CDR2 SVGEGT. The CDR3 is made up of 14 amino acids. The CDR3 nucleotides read TGTGCCAGCAGTTCCGGGGACCCACAAGAGACCCAGTACTTC. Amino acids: CASSSGDPQETQYF.

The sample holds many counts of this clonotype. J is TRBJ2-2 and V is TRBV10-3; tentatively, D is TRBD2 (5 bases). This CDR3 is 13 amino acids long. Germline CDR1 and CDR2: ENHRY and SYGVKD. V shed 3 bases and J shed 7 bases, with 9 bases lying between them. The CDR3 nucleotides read TGTGCCATCAGTGATCTTGCGGGCGGGGAGCTGTTTTTT. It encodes CAISDLAGGELFF.

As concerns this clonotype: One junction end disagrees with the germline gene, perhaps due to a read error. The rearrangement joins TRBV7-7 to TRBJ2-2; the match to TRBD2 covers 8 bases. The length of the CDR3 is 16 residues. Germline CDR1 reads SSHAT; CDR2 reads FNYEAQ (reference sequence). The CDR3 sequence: CASSPRGGLNTGELFF. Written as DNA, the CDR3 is TGTGCTAGCAGCCCCCGGGGGGGGCTGAACACCGGGGAGCTGTTTTTT. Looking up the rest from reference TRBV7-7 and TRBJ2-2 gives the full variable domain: GAGVSQSPRYKVTKRGQDVTLRCDPISSHATLYWYQQALGQGPEFLTYFNYEAQPDKSGLPSDRFSAERPEGSISTLTIQRTEQRDSAMYRCASSPRGGLNTGELFFGEGSRLTVL.

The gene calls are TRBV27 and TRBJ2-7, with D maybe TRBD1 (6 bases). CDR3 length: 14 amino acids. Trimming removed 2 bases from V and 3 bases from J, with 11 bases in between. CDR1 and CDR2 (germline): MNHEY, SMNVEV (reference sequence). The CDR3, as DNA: TGTGCCAGCAGTTTACGGGACAAAGACTACGAGCAGTACTTC. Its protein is CASSLRDKDYEQYF.

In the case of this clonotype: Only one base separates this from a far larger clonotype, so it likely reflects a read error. The CDR3 loop reads CASVGVRTGELFF. CDR3 in DNA: TGTGCCAGTGTGGGAGTGAGGACCGGGGAGCTGTTTTTT. The gene calls are TRBV6-6 and TRBJ2-2; tentatively, D is TRBD2 (5 bases). V gave up 9 bases and J gave up 5 bases, with 13 bases separating them. Germline values: CDR1 MNHNY, CDR2 SVGAGI (reference sequence). CDR3 length equals 13 residues.

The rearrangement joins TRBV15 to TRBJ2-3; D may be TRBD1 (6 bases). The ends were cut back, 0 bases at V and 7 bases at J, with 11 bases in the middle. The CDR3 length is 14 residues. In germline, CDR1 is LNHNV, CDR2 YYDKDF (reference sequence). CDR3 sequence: CATSRDQGQNTQYF. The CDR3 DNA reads TGTGCCACCAGCAGAGATCAGGGGCAAAATACGCAGTATTTT.

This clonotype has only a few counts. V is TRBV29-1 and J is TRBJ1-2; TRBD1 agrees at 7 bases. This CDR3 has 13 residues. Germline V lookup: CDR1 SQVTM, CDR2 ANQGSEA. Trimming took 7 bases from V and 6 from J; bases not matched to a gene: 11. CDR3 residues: CSAKTGRLDGYTF. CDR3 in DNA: TGCAGCGCTAAGACAGGGCGTTTGGATGGCTACACCTTC.

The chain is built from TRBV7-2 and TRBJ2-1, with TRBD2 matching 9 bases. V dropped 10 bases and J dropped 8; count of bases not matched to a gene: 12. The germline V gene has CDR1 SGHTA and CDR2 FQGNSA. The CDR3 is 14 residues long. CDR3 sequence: CATGLAGINHEQFF. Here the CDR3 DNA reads TGTGCCACCGGGCTAGCGGGAATTAACCATGAGCAGTTCTTC.

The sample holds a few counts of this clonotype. CDR3 region: CSARELRAGRANYGYTF. The CDR3 DNA sequence: TGCAGTGCTAGAGAGTTGAGGGCGGGAAGGGCTAACTATGGCTACACCTTC. The chain recombines TRBV20-1 with TRBJ1-2; no firm D call. Germline V lookup: CDR1 DFQATT, CDR2 SNEGSKA (reference sequence). This CDR3 comprises 17 residues. The V end lost 0 bases, the J end lost 0 bases, and 17 bases lay between the germline ends.

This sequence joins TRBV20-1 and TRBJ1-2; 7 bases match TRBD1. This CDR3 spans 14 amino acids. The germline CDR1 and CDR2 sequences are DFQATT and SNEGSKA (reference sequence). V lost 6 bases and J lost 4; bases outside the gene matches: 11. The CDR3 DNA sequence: TGCAGTGCCGAGCTGACAAACAGGGGCTATGGCTACACCTTC. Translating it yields CSAELTNRGYGYTF.

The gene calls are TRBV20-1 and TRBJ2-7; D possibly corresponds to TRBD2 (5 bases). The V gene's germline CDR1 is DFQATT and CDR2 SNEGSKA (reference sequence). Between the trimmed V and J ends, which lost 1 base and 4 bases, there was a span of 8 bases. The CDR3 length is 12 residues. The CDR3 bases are TGCAGTGCTAGAGTAACGGGATACGAGCAGTACTTC. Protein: CSARVTGYEQYF.

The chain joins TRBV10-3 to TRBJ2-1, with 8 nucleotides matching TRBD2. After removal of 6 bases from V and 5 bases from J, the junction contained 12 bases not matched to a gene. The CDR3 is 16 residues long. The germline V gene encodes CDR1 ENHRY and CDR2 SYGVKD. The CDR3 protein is CAISPPTGGPNNEQFF. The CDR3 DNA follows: TGTGCCATCAGCCCCCCAACGGGAGGGCCGAACAATGAGCAGTTCTTC.

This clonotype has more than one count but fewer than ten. CDR3 sequence reads: CASSSGVSSTDTQYF. In nucleotides, the CDR3 is TGTGCCAGCAGCAGCGGAGTTTCTAGCACAGATACGCAGTATTTT. This chain connects TRBV7-2 to TRBJ2-3; weak D call: TRBD2 (5 bases). Trimming pared 5 bases from V and 0 bases from J, leaving 12 bases between. Germline loops: CDR1 SGHTA, CDR2 FQGNSA. The CDR3 length is 15 residues.

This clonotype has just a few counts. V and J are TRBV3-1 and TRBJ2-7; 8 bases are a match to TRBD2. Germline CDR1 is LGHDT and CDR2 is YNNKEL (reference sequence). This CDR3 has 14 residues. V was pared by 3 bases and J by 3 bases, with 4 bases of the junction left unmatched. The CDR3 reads CASSHTSGYYEQYF. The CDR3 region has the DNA TGTGCCAGCAGCCATACTAGCGGATACTACGAGCAGTACTTC.

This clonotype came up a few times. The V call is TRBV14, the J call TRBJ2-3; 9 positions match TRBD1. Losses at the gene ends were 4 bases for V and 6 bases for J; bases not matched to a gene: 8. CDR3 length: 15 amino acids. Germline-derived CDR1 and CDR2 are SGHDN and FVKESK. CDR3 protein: CASSPHRGRLDTQYF. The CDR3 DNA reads TGTGCCAGCAGCCCGCACAGGGGGCGTCTGGATACGCAGTATTTT.

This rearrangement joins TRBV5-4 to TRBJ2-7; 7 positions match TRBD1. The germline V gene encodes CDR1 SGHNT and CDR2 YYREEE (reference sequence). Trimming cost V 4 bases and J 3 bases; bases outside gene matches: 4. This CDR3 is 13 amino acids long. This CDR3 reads CASSPRDSYEQYF. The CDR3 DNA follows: TGTGCCAGCAGCCCCCGGGACAGCTACGAGCAGTACTTC.